This T cell receptor (beta chain) was found in a study of T cells expressing NK-cell markers. A note on this clonotype: What it binds is unknown.

This CDR3 spans 15 amino acids. Germline-derived CDR1 and CDR2 are ENHRY and SYGVKD. Study-wide points: In a group of 5 or 6 donors, dominant NKG2C+ clonotypes represented about 1.0-7.0% of CD8+ T cells. Once again these clonotypes came out on top in the CD3+CD56-NKG2C+ fraction of a few donors.

Making the TCR beta cDNA relied on 5'RACE template switching with UMIs. TCRdb reworked the 5' RACE reads into one entry per CDR3 protein, no DNA. Here the sample table reports some 280,000 distinct CDR3 sequences. Sequencing was carried out using blood T cells: a sorted CD56 or NKG2C T cell subset, CD4+ or CD8+ T cells, or bulk PBMC T cells (not recorded which). The chain links TRBV10-3 to TRBJ2-1. The sequence was obtained from a man aged 18 to 30 in good health. CDR3 sequence: CAIIPGASSYNEQFF.